A selection of T cell receptor beta chains follows, all from one sample in a study of OX40 agonist ivuxolimab in advanced cancers. The protocol was immunoSEQ multiplex PCR, while the TCRdb copy is restricted to in-frame clones and leaves out a portion. The sample yields approximately 68,000 clones, 80% to 85% seen once. Source: CD4+ or CD8+ T cells sorted from blood, taken in a trial of the OX40 agonist ivuxolimab. These receptors originate from an adult with an advanced solid tumor such as melanoma, head and neck, liver or kidney cancer. The CDR3 runs from the conserved cysteine through the conserved F or W. A D gene is named only where the DNA matches it firmly. A clone size is listed for some rows: how often the clone was seen (once, few, many), or a class if it is expanded.

J gene,D gene,V gene,clone size,CDR3 DNA,CDR3 protein
TRBJ2-5,-,TRBV5-1,once,TGCGCCAGCAGCCAGCCGGGTCAACAAGAGACCCAGTACTTC,CASSQPGQQETQYF
TRBJ2-1,TRBD2,TRBV7-3,-,TGTGCCAGCGCTAGCGGGAGGGCGAGCAATGAGCAGTTCTTC,CASASGRASNEQFF
TRBJ1-6,-,TRBV9,few,TGTGCCAGCAGCCCCGAAGGCGGGAATTCACCCCTCCACTTT,CASSPEGGNSPLHF
TRBJ1-5,-,TRBV7-9,-,TGTGCCAGCAGCTTAGAGGGTGTGTCCCAGCCCCAGCATTTT,CASSLEGVSQPQHF
TRBJ1-5,TRBD1,TRBV28,-,TGTGCCAGCAGTCAACAGGGGGGATCCCATCAGCCCCAGCATTTT,CASSQQGGSHQPQHF
TRBJ2-7,TRBD1,TRBV28,-,TGTGCCAGCAGCCAAAACAGGGGACCCCAAAGGCAGTACTTC,CASSQNRGPQRQYF
TRBJ2-1,-,TRBV7-8,few,TGTGCCAGCAGCTCCACTATTCTCGGGCAGTTCTTC,CASSSTILGQFF
TRBJ1-2,-,TRBV30,-,TGTGCCTGGAGTGAGGGTGCCCCACTTCCATATGGCTACACCTTC,CAWSEGAPLPYGYTF
TRBJ2-2,-,TRBV5-1,few,TGCGCCAGCAGCTTGAGCCCCCACACCGGGGAGCTGTTTTTT,CASSLSPHTGELFF
TRBJ2-3,-,TRBV5-1,-,TGCGCCAGCAGCGTTAGACAGGTTAGCACAGATACGCAGTATTTT,CASSVRQVSTDTQYF
TRBJ1-1,-,TRBV9,-,TGTGCCAGCAGCTCTGGACAGTTCGGGACTGAAGCTTTCTTT,CASSSGQFGTEAFF
TRBJ2-1,-,TRBV10-3,-,TGTGCCATCAGTGAGTACGGGACGGGGGAAAGTGAGCAGTTCTTC,CAISEYGTGESEQFF
TRBJ1-2,-,TRBV4-2,-,TGTGCCAGCAGCCAAGACTATGGCTACACCTTC,CASSQDYGYTF
TRBJ1-1,-,TRBV2,once,TGTGCCACGGGGGTGGACACTGAAGCTTTCTTT,CATGVDTEAFF
TRBJ2-3,-,TRBV6-5,once,TGTGCCAGCAGTTACTCGCTGAGGGATACGCAGTATTTT,CASSYSLRDTQYF
TRBJ2-7,-,TRBV29-1,once,TGCAGCGTTGAAGCTACGCAGGGTGCCCAGCAGTACTTC,CSVEATQGAQQYF
TRBJ2-7,-,TRBV14,-,TGTGCCAGCAGCCAAGATATTTGGGGCCCTAGCGCCTACGAGCAGTACTTC,CASSQDIWGPSAYEQYF
TRBJ1-2,TRBD1,TRBV6-1,-,TGTGCCAGCAGTGATGATCGACAGGGGGGTAACTATGGCTACACCTTC,CASSDDRQGGNYGYTF
TRBJ2-1,-,TRBV9,few,TGTGCCAGCAGCGTAGGGCCTTCCAATGAGCAGTTCTTC,CASSVGPSNEQFF
TRBJ2-3,TRBD2,TRBV7-9,-,TGTGCCAGCAGCGCGCTTAGCGGGTTCACAGATACGCAGTATTTT,CASSALSGFTDTQYF
TRBJ2-3,TRBD2,TRBV7-9,-,TGTGCCAGCAGCTCCCGCCGGGGGGGTCCAGATACGCAGTATTTT,CASSSRRGGPDTQYF
TRBJ2-2,-,TRBV9,-,TGTGCCAGCAGCGTAGGATTAGGGGGGGACACCGGGGAGCTGTTTTTT,CASSVGLGGDTGELFF
TRBJ1-1,-,TRBV7-2,-,TGTGCCAGCAGCTCGAACACTGAAGCTTTCTTT,CASSSNTEAFF
TRBJ1-1,-,TRBV10-3,once,TGTGCCACCTTACAGGGTAGTGAGACTGAAGCTTTCTTT,CATLQGSETEAFF
TRBJ2-7,TRBD1,TRBV27,-,TGTGCCAGCACCCCCATCGCCAGTACAGGGGGTCGAGACGAGCAGTACTTC,CASTPIASTGGRDEQYF
TRBJ2-2,TRBD1,TRBV10-3,-,TGTGCCATAGGGACAGGGGTAAACACCGGGGAGCTGTTTTTT,CAIGTGVNTGELFF
TRBJ2-5,-,TRBV7-9,-,TGTGCCAGCAGCAAGGTTGAGACCCAGTACTTC,CASSKVETQYF
TRBJ2-7,TRBD2,TRBV27,-,TGTGCCAGCAGTCCGACTAGCGGGAGGGCCTACGAGCAGTACTTC,CASSPTSGRAYEQYF
TRBJ2-7,TRBD1,TRBV9,-,TGTGCCAGCAGCGCCACCGGGACAGGGGTGGTCGAGCAGTACTTC,CASSATGTGVVEQYF
TRBJ2-5,-,TRBV2,-,TGTGCCAGCAGTTGGGCGGGGATCGAGACCCAGTACTTC,CASSWAGIETQYF
TRBJ1-2,-,TRBV5-8,-,TGTGCCAGCAGCTTCCAGGGTGAAGGCTACACCTTC,CASSFQGEGYTF
TRBJ1-3,-,TRBV6-5,-,TGTGCCAGCAGTTCCGCCGGGCCCCACTCTGGAAACACCATATATTTT,CASSSAGPHSGNTIYF
TRBJ2-7,-,TRBV23-1,-,TGCGCCAGCACCCTCGGGAGATACGAGCAGTACTTC,CASTLGRYEQYF
TRBJ2-1,-,TRBV18,-,TGTGCCAGCTCACCACTTATCGGGTACAATGAGCAGTTCTTC,CASSPLIGYNEQFF
TRBJ2-3,-,TRBV4-1,once,TGCGCCAGCAGCCAAGATCCCCCTAACAGGCCACTTAGCACAGATACGCAGTATTTT,CASSQDPPNRPLSTDTQYF
TRBJ1-2,TRBD1,TRBV19,-,TGTGCCAGTAGTTTTCCCGGGACAGGGGGTGAGGGCTACACCTTC,CASSFPGTGGEGYTF
TRBJ1-6,TRBD1,TRBV7-2,few,TGTGCCAGCAGGACAGGGGGTAATTCACCCCTCCACTTT,CASRTGGNSPLHF
TRBJ2-1,TRBD2,TRBV20-1,-,TGCAGTGGGGCTAGCGGGGGGGACGAGTTCTTC,CSGASGGDEFF
TRBJ2-3,-,TRBV5-6,-,TGTGCCAGCAGCTTCCTCGGCGGGGGCCCGGGTGCAGATACGCAGTATTTT,CASSFLGGGPGADTQYF
TRBJ1-2,-,TRBV19,-,TGTGCCAGTAGTACTTGGGCCAAGGGCTACACCTTC,CASSTWAKGYTF
TRBJ2-3,-,TRBV11-2,-,TGTGCCAGCAGCTTAGATCTACCGTTCGCGCAGTATTTT,CASSLDLPFAQYF
TRBJ1-2,-,TRBV20-1,-,TGCAGTGCCTCGACGGACTATGGCTACACCTTC,CSASTDYGYTF
TRBJ1-2,TRBD1,TRBV28,-,TGTGCCAGCAGTTTAGAGACAGGGGGCGAGAGCTATGGCTACACCTTC,CASSLETGGESYGYTF
TRBJ1-4,-,TRBV14,-,TGTGCCAGCAGCCTGGTCAGAGATGAAAAACTGTTTTTT,CASSLVRDEKLFF
TRBJ1-1,-,TRBV5-6,-,TGTGCCAGCAGCTTGGGTCCAGTAATGAACACTGAAGCTTTCTTT,CASSLGPVMNTEAFF
TRBJ2-2,TRBD1,TRBV29-1,-,TGCAGCGTTGAACAGGGGGCTCTAGGCGGGGAGCTGTTTTTT,CSVEQGALGGELFF
TRBJ1-6,TRBD1,TRBV2,-,TGTGCCACCCTCCGGGACAGGAATAATTCACCCCTCCACTTT,CATLRDRNNSPLHF
TRBJ2-5,-,TRBV4-2,-,TGTGCCAGCAGCCCCCCAGGAGGGACCCAGTACTTC,CASSPPGGTQYF